These 28 T cell receptor beta chains originate from one sample sequenced in a study of blood T cell repertoires in COVID-19. TCRdb's copy holds only in-frame clones and misses some; the assay was immunoSEQ multiplex PCR. The table lists approximately 90,000 clones, over 80% of them singletons, with 30% to 35% in the top ten. Sample: peripheral blood. The receptors derive from a woman of 80 years or more with active or convalescent COVID-19.

The chain links TRBV19 to TRBJ1-3, with a weak D call TRBD1 (6 bases). Germline V gene data show CDR1 as LNHDA and CDR2 as SQIVND (reference sequence). The V and J ends lost 7 bases and 1 base respectively, with 14 bases between them. The CDR3 totals 15 residues. The CDR3 loop is CASTPGQLSGNTIYF. Here the CDR3 DNA reads TGTGCCAGTACCCCTGGACAGTTATCTGGAAACACCATATATTTT.

J is TRBJ1-2 and V is TRBV12-3 or TRBV12-4; unclear D gene. This CDR3 comprises 13 residues. V lost 5 bases and J lost 5, with 12 bases in between. CDR3 sequence: CASSPYGDYGYTF. The CDR3 bases are TGTGCCAGCAGTCCATACGGGGATTATGGCTACACCTTC.

With regard to this clone: One junction end does not reproduce the germline sequence, and a read error may be involved. The V call is TRBV7-2, the J call TRBJ2-7; perhaps TRBD2 as D (5 bases). The germline CDR1 and CDR2 sequences are SGHTA and FQGNSA. The CDR3 length is 15 residues. Here the CDR3 reads CASSLARGSYYEQYF. Written as DNA, the CDR3 is TGTGCCAGCAGCCTAGCTCGTGGGAGCTATTACGAGCAGTACTTC.

The J gene is TRBJ1-3, the V gene TRBV9, with 9 nucleotides matching TRBD1. There are 16 residues in the CDR3. J lost 0 bases, V lost 4 bases, and 5 bases had no gene match. Germline lookup yields CDR1 SGDLS and CDR2 YYNGEE. The CDR3 sequence: CASSPGQGYSGNTIYF. The CDR3 bases are TGTGCCAGCAGCCCAGGACAGGGGTACTCTGGAAACACCATATATTTT.

This sequence joins TRBV6-2 or TRBV6-3 and TRBJ1-2, with TRBD1 matching 8 bases. This CDR3 is 15 amino acids long. Trimming took 6 bases from V and 0 from J; bases not matched to a gene: 6. CDR1 and CDR2 (germline): MNHEY, SVGEGT. The CDR3 sequence is CASSQGALSNYGYTF. CDR3 nucleotide sequence: TGTGCCAGCAGCCAGGGGGCACTATCTAACTATGGCTACACCTTC.

This clone was observed a few times. This rearrangement joins TRBV12-5 to TRBJ2-1; no clear D. This CDR3 comprises 13 residues. CDR1 is LGHNT and CDR2 is FRNRAP in the germline V gene. Trimming removed 6 bases from V and 4 bases from J, with 10 bases in between. The CDR3 bases are TGTGCTAGTGGCCCGAGTTCGTACAATGAGCAGTTCTTC. The encoded protein is CASGPSSYNEQFF. Full variable domain (missing parts from reference TRBV12-5 and TRBJ2-1): DARVTQTPRHKVTEMGQEVTMRCQPILGHNTVFWYRQTMMQGLELLAYFRNRAPLDDSGMPKDRFSAEMPDATLATLKIQPSEPRDSAVYFCASGPSSYNEQFFGPGTRLTVL.

The V call is TRBV14, the J call TRBJ1-2, with no clear D. The germline V gene has CDR1 SGHDN and CDR2 FVKESK. The ends were cut back, 5 bases at V and 2 bases at J, with 9 bases in the middle. CDR3 size: 13 residues. Here the CDR3 reads CASSTSLNYGYTF. CDR3 coding DNA: TGTGCCAGCAGCACTAGTCTAAACTATGGCTACACCTTC. The variable domain in full, completed from reference TRBV14 and TRBJ1-2, reads EAGVTQFPSHSVIEKGQTVTLRCDPISGHDNLYWYRRVMGKEIKFLLHFVKESKQDESGMPNNRFLAERTGGTYSTLKVQPAELEDSGVYFCASSTSLNYGYTFGSGTRLTVV.

The V gene is TRBV7-9, the J gene TRBJ2-3, with D perhaps TRBD1 (6 bases). The germline CDR1 and CDR2 sequences are SEHNR and FQNEAQ (reference sequence). Trimming removed 5 bases from V and 6 bases from J, with 21 bases in between. This CDR3 region has 16 residues. CDR3 sequence (DNA): TGTGCCAGCAGCCCCCTGAACAACCCAGGGGTGGATACGCAGTATTTT. Encoded protein: CASSPLNNPGVDTQYF.

The chain links TRBV7-3 to TRBJ2-1; 7 bases are a match to TRBD2. Looked up from germline, CDR1 is SGHTA and CDR2 is FQGTGA. The V segment lost 5 bases and the J segment 6 bases; nucleotides outside the gene matches: 4. The length of the CDR3 is 13 residues. CDR3 sequence (DNA): TGTGCCAGCAGCGTCGGGAGGAGCAATGAGCAGTTCTTC. It codes for CASSVGRSNEQFF. Variable domain in full (rest from reference TRBV7-3 and TRBJ2-1): GAGVSQTPSNKVTEKGKYVELRCDPISGHTALYWYRQSLGQGPEFLIYFQGTGAADDSGLPNDRFFAVRPEGSVSTLKIQRTERGDSAVYLCASSVGRSNEQFFGPGTRLTVL.

The V gene is TRBV9, the J gene TRBJ1-3, with D hard to call. V was trimmed by 3 bases and J by 0 bases, leaving 10 bases between them. The CDR3 runs to 15 residues. Germline CDR1 reads SGDLS; CDR2 reads YYNGEE. The CDR3 sequence is CASSAERSSGNTIYF. CDR3 sequence (DNA): TGTGCCAGCAGCGCAGAGCGGAGCTCTGGAAACACCATATATTTT.

This clone was counted only a few times. This chain connects TRBV28 to TRBJ1-5; the match to TRBD1 covers 9 bases. V shed 6 bases and J 4 bases; nucleotides not matched to a gene: 4. This CDR3 is built from 14 residues. Germline assignment: CDR1 MDHEN and CDR2 SYDVKM. The CDR3 DNA is TGTGCCAGCAGCCGGGACAGGGTGAATCAGCCCCAGCATTTT. As protein: CASSRDRVNQPQHF.

The chain is built from TRBV21-1 and TRBJ2-7; the listed D gene, TRBD1, was not tested against the DNA. TRBV21-1 is a pseudogene. The CDR3 has 14 residues. CDR3 DNA: TGTGCCAGCAGGTTCCCGGGACAGACCTACGAGCAGTACTTC. Translated: CASRFPGQTYEQYF.

The rearrangement uses TRBV6-1 and TRBJ1-4, with D possibly matching TRBD1 (6 bases). The CDR3 runs 16 residues. Trimming took 4 bases from V and 5 from J, leaving 17 bases between them. Germline V gene lookup returns CDR1 MNHNS and CDR2 SASEGT. CDR3 nucleotides: TGTGCCAGCAGTGGGAGGGGGGGGGAGGGGAATGAAAAACTGTTTTTT. Its protein is CASSGRGGEGNEKLFF.

The rearrangement uses TRBV5-1 and TRBJ2-3; D not certain. Trimming shortened V by 2 bases and J by 5 bases, and 12 bases separated the two germline ends. Looked up from germline, CDR1 is SGHRS and CDR2 is YFSETQ. The CDR3 has 14 amino acids. The CDR3 bases are TGCGCCAGCAGCTTCAATCAGGTTCGAGATACGCAGTATTTT. It codes for CASSFNQVRDTQYF.

This clone was found a few times. CDR3 protein: CASSSWDRGNSPLHF. DNA for the CDR3: TGTGCCAGCAGTTCCTGGGACAGGGGTAATTCACCCCTCCACTTT. The rearrangement joins TRBV27 to TRBJ1-6; 10 bases agree with TRBD1. The CDR3 totals 15 residues. Losses at the gene ends were 4 bases for V and 6 bases for J; bases not matched to a gene: 3. Germline V gene lookup returns CDR1 MNHEY and CDR2 SMNVEV (reference sequence).

CDR3 amino acids: CASSSNRVGNEQFF. Written as DNA, the CDR3 is TGTGCCAGCAGCTCCAACAGGGTTGGGAATGAGCAGTTCTTC. The rearrangement joins TRBV7-8 to TRBJ2-1; TRBD1 might be the D (6 bases). Germline V CDR1 and CDR2: SGHVS, FQNEAQ. The CDR3 is 14 amino acids. Trimming took 4 bases from V and 7 from J, leaving 14 bases between them.

The rearrangement uses TRBV6-2 or TRBV6-3 and TRBJ1-1; D is perhaps TRBD1 (5 bases). CDR1 MNHEY and CDR2 SVGEGT come from the germline V gene. The V and J ends lost 2 bases and 1 base respectively, with 14 bases between them. The CDR3 totals 16 residues. This chain's CDR3 is CASSYDPPGENTEAFF. Written as DNA, the CDR3 is TGTGCCAGCAGTTACGACCCGCCGGGGGAGAACACTGAAGCTTTCTTT.

The V gene is TRBV19, the J gene TRBJ2-2, with D uncertain. Germline V gene data show CDR1 as LNHDA and CDR2 as SQIVND (reference sequence). CDR3 length equals 12 residues. V lost 7 bases, J lost 7 bases, and 10 bases lay in between. The CDR3 sequence: CASTQNVGELFF. The DNA for the CDR3 is TGTGCCAGTACCCAGAATGTCGGGGAGCTGTTTTTT.

This clone was detected only once. The chain has TRBV5-4 and TRBJ2-6, with D possibly being TRBD2 (5 bases). The germline V gene has CDR1 SGHNT and CDR2 YYREEE (reference sequence). The CDR3 has 17 amino acids. V shed 2 bases and J shed 0 bases, with 12 bases lying between them. This chain's CDR3 is CASSFPSSGSGANVLTF. The DNA for the CDR3 is TGTGCCAGCAGCTTTCCTAGCTCTGGCTCTGGGGCCAACGTCCTGACTTTC.

The rearrangement uses TRBV5-5 and TRBJ2-7; 9 nucleotides match TRBD1. V shed 0 bases, J shed 4 bases, and the junction held 11 bases outside the gene matches. The CDR3 has 17 residues. Germline V gene data show CDR1 as SGHKS and CDR2 as YYEKEE (reference sequence). The CDR3 sequence: CASSLEEGQGSPYEQYF. DNA of the CDR3: TGTGCCAGCAGCTTGGAGGAGGGACAGGGATCCCCTTACGAGCAGTACTTC.

This clone was detected once. J is TRBJ2-3 and V is TRBV9; possibly TRBD2 for D (6 bases). Germline CDR1 reads SGDLS; CDR2 reads YYNGEE. The CDR3 sequence is 14 residues long. V gave up 3 bases and J gave up 1 base, with 9 bases separating them. Here the CDR3 DNA reads TGTGCCAGCAGCGCTAGCGCGGGCACAGATACGCAGTATTTT. This encodes CASSASAGTDTQYF.

V and J are TRBV15 and TRBJ2-1; 9 nucleotides line up with TRBD1. This CDR3 comprises 15 residues. Germline CDR1 is LNHNV and CDR2 is YYDKDF (reference sequence). V dropped 1 base and J dropped 6; count of bases not matched to a gene: 4. The CDR3 spells CATSRVDRGFNEQFF. The CDR3 DNA reads as TGTGCCACCAGCAGAGTGGACAGGGGCTTCAATGAGCAGTTCTTC.

V gene TRBV19 combines with J gene TRBJ2-1; D remains unclear. Per the germline V gene, CDR1 is LNHDA and CDR2 is SQIVND (reference sequence). V gave up 1 base and J gave up 5 bases, with 9 bases separating them. The CDR3 length is 14 residues. CDR3 sequence reads: CASSIGNLNNEQFF. CDR3 sequence (DNA): TGTGCCAGTAGTATAGGTAACCTAAACAATGAGCAGTTCTTC.

The rearrangement uses TRBV5-1 and TRBJ2-5; D not resolved. Trimming shortened V by 0 bases and J by 5 bases, and 17 bases separated the two germline ends. Germline values: CDR1 SGHRS, CDR2 YFSETQ. CDR3 size: 16 residues. CDR3 nucleotide sequence: TGCGCCAGCAGCTTGGGCGTCAAGCGACCCAAGGAGACCCAGTACTTC. Translating it yields CASSLGVKRPKETQYF.

The chain has TRBV10-3 and TRBJ1-3, with D perhaps TRBD1 (5 bases). Trimming left V 2 bases short and J 0 bases short, with 17 bases between. Germline CDR1 and CDR2: ENHRY and SYGVKD. The CDR3 covers 18 residues. This chain's CDR3 is CAISEMGGGLTSGNTIYF. DNA of the CDR3: TGTGCCATCAGTGAGATGGGGGGAGGACTTACCTCTGGAAACACCATATATTTT.

The chain is built from TRBV24-1 and TRBJ1-2, with 7 positions matching TRBD1. The CDR3 runs to 14 residues. In germline, CDR1 is KGHDR, CDR2 SFDVKD. Trimming took 4 bases from V and 4 from J; bases not matched to a gene: 5. CDR3 coding DNA: TGTGCCACCAGTGAAAATACAGGGGTCTATGGCTACACCTTC. Amino acids: CATSENTGVYGYTF.

The chain is built from TRBV7-8 and TRBJ1-2, with D perhaps matching TRBD1 (5 bases). This CDR3 has 16 residues. The germline V gene encodes CDR1 SGHVS and CDR2 FQNEAQ. Deletions cut 4 bases from V and 4 bases from J, with 19 bases between. The CDR3 loop is CASSYSTGGRSYGYTF. The CDR3 nucleotides read TGTGCCAGCAGCTACTCGACGGGGGGTCGCAGCTATGGCTACACCTTC.

V gene TRBV7-8 combines with J gene TRBJ2-3, with 7 bases aligning to TRBD2. The V and J ends lost 3 bases and 4 bases, in that order; junction bases with no gene match: 1. Germline assignment: CDR1 SGHVS and CDR2 FQNEAQ. The CDR3 runs to 13 residues. CDR3 loop: CASSFTSADTQYF. Here the CDR3 DNA reads TGTGCCAGCAGCTTCACTAGCGCAGATACGCAGTATTTT.